This T cell receptor beta chain was recorded in a study of tumor T cells in aggressive B-cell lymphoma. This clone was seen more than once but under ten times. TCRdb's table, derived via immunoSEQ multiplex PCR, lists solely in-frame clones and lacks some. This repertoire shows about 5,600 clones, approximately 80% found once; its top ten account for 2.8%. Germline lookup yields CDR1 SGHNT and CDR2 YYREEE (reference sequence). Trimming shortened V by 1 base and J by 0 bases, and 11 bases separated the two germline ends. The CDR3 contains 17 residues. The sample taken for sequencing was tumor tissue. The clonotype comes from an adult with diffuse large B cell lymphoma. This chain links TRBV5-4 with TRBJ2-6, with D possibly TRBD2 on 5 matching bases. The CDR3 DNA reads as TGTGCCAGCAGCTTGTCCACGGGGAGCTCTGGGGCCAACGTCCTGACTTTC. Protein: CASSLSTGSSGANVLTF.